What follows are 18 T cell receptor beta chains derived from one specimen sequenced in a study of T cell repertoires in cytomegalovirus infection. TCRdb analysed the reads with MiXCR anew, one entry per CDR3 protein. The sample has approximately 180,000 distinct CDR3 sequences; roughly 20% are singletons. The sequencing sample was made of PBMCs. All receptors derive from a human donor in good health (CMV status not recorded). Some clones in this sample may be carry-over from other donors' samples.

The chain combines TRBV28 with TRBJ2-7; TRBD2 matches at 10 bases. From germline, CDR1 is MDHEN and CDR2 SYDVKM. V shed 5 bases, J shed 7 bases, and the junction held 29 bases outside the gene matches. The CDR3 consists of 21 residues. The CDR3 sequence is CASSTLITGAPRLAGVGEQYF. For the CDR3, the DNA is TGTGCCAGCAGTACTTTAATCACCGGGGCCCCGAGGCTAGCGGGAGTTGGTGAGCAGTACTTC.

Here the CDR3 DNA reads TGTGCCACCTGGACTAGCGGGAGTGCGCCCTACAATGAGCAGTTCTTC. Translation gives CATWTSGSAPYNEQFF. The genes are TRBV15 and TRBJ2-1; TRBD2 matches at 13 bases. V gave up 8 bases and J gave up 2 bases; unmatched junction bases: 6. From germline, CDR1 is LNHNV and CDR2 YYDKDF (reference sequence). CDR3 length equals 16 residues.

The chain couples TRBV28 to TRBJ2-1, with unresolved D. Germline CDR1 MDHEN, CDR2 SYDVKM. V lost 7 bases to trimming and J lost 8 bases, with 24 bases between them. The CDR3 sequence is 16 residues long. This CDR3 reads CASTTGQGIEIYEQFF. Here the CDR3 DNA reads TGTGCCAGCACAACCGGTCAAGGAATTGAGATTTATGAGCAGTTCTTC.

This clonotype was recorded at least ten times. One end of the junction fails to match germline, which may point to a read error. Here the CDR3 DNA reads TGTGCCAGCAGCCACGACCCCGTCGGAAGCACCATATATTTT. Amino acid sequence: CASSHDPVGSTIYF. V usage is TRBV7-9 and J usage is TRBJ1-3, with D hard to call. CDR1 and CDR2 from the germline V gene are SEHNR and FQNEAQ (reference sequence). The CDR3 length is 14 residues.

The CDR3 is CASSKTGDYSGANVLTF. The CDR3 bases are TGTGCCAGTAGTAAGACAGGGGACTACTCTGGGGCCAACGTCCTGACTTTC. The V and J genes are TRBV19 and TRBJ2-6; possible D gene TRBD1, 8 bases. This CDR3 is 17 amino acids long. Trimming took off 4 bases at V and 0 bases at J, with 13 bases between the two ends. The germline V gene encodes CDR1 LNHDA and CDR2 SQIVND (reference sequence). Full variable domain (outside the CDR3, taken from reference TRBV19 and TRBJ2-6): DGGITQSPKYLFRKEGQNVTLSCEQNLNHDAMYWYRQDPGQGLRLIYYSQIVNDFQKGDIAEGYSVSREKKESFPLTVTSAQKNPTAFYLCASSKTGDYSGANVLTFGAGSRLTVL.

This clonotype was counted between two and nine times. V usage is TRBV6-6 and J usage is TRBJ1-2; 8 bases match TRBD1. After removal of 2 bases from V and 2 bases from J, the junction contained 10 bases not matched to a gene. Germline-derived CDR1 and CDR2 are MNHNY and SVGAGI (reference sequence). The CDR3 is 17 amino acids. Here the CDR3 reads CASSYRDRGWGNYGYTF. The CDR3 DNA is TGTGCCAGCAGTTACCGCGACAGGGGATGGGGGAACTATGGCTACACCTTC.

This clonotype was seen a handful of times. V usage is TRBV5-4 and J usage is TRBJ2-2; tentative D call: TRBD2 (5 bases). Trimming took 0 bases from V and 7 from J, leaving 13 bases between them. The CDR3 has 15 amino acids. Germline loops: CDR1 SGHNT, CDR2 YYREEE (reference sequence). The chain's CDR3 is CASSLAGVFGGELFF. CDR3 sequence (DNA): TGTGCCAGCAGCTTGGCCGGGGTGTTTGGCGGGGAGCTGTTTTTT.

This clonotype has more than one count but fewer than ten. The V call is TRBV7-2, the J call TRBJ1-2; TRBD1 matches 7 bases. The V segment lost 4 bases and the J segment 4 bases; nucleotides outside the gene matches: 6. Germline V gene data show CDR1 as SGHTA and CDR2 as FQGNSA. The CDR3 consists of 14 residues. The CDR3 loop is CASSSIGGGYGYTF. The CDR3 nucleotides are TGTGCCAGCAGCTCGATAGGGGGCGGCTATGGCTACACCTTC.

The rearrangement links TRBV7-9 to TRBJ2-2, with a tentative D call TRBD1 (6 bases). Germline loops: CDR1 SEHNR, CDR2 FQNEAQ (reference sequence). V lost 4 bases to trimming and J lost 5 bases, with 17 bases between them. This CDR3 is 16 amino acids long. CDR3 amino acids: CASSSVPGQRTGELFF. CDR3 nucleotides: TGTGCCAGCAGCTCAGTCCCGGGACAAAGGACCGGGGAGCTGTTTTTT.

The chain employs TRBV7-9 and TRBJ2-5, with a possible D match to TRBD2 (6 bases). The CDR3 length is 14 residues. Trimming pared 5 bases from V and 4 bases from J, leaving 14 bases between. Looked up from germline, CDR1 is SEHNR and CDR2 is FQNEAQ (reference sequence). CDR3 residues: CASSPAGFGETQYF. CDR3 coding DNA: TGTGCCAGCAGCCCGGCGGGGTTTGGAGAGACCCAGTACTTC.

In regard to this clonotype: Just one base apart from a much larger clone, this may be a read error. V and J are TRBV7-2 and TRBJ2-1; maybe TRBD2 (5 bases). The CDR3 totals 17 residues. Trimming cost V 5 bases and J 4 bases, with 21 bases left between them. Germline CDR1 and CDR2: SGHTA and FQGNSA. The chain's CDR3 is CASSRRNSGGFYNEQFF. The CDR3 coding sequence is TGTGCCAGCAGCCGGCGGAACAGCGGAGGTTTTTACAATGAGCAGTTCTTC.

The chain couples TRBV20-1 to TRBJ2-3; 16 nucleotides align to TRBD2. The trim removed 4 bases at V and 6 bases at J, leaving 7 bases unmatched. This CDR3 contains 16 residues. CDR1 is DFQATT and CDR2 is SNEGSKA in the germline V gene (reference sequence). This CDR3 reads CSATGTSGRARDTQYF. For the CDR3, the DNA is TGCAGTGCTACCGGGACTAGCGGGAGGGCCAGGGATACGCAGTATTTT.

This clonotype was seen repeatedly, ten times or more. V gene TRBV6-5 combines with J gene TRBJ1-3, with a possible D match to TRBD1 (6 bases). Germline CDR1 is MNHEY and CDR2 is SVGAGI. V was cut by 2 bases and J by 1 base, with 12 bases left in between. The CDR3 contains 16 residues. CDR3 residues: CASSYDRLDSGNTIYF. CDR3 coding DNA: TGTGCCAGCAGTTACGACAGGTTGGATTCTGGAAACACCATATATTTT.

The chain carries TRBV28 and TRBJ2-1; 10 nucleotides align to TRBD2. This CDR3 region has 15 residues. V shed 7 bases, J shed 6 bases, and the junction held 9 bases outside the gene matches. Germline V gene lookup returns CDR1 MDHEN and CDR2 SYDVKM. The CDR3, as DNA: TGTGCCAGCAAGAGCGGGAGGGCTTTCTTCAATGAGCAGTTCTTC. Translation: CASKSGRAFFNEQFF.

The chain joins TRBV5-1 to TRBJ2-1, with D possibly matching TRBD2 (6 bases). Trimming removed 0 bases from V and 4 bases from J, with 11 bases in between. The CDR3 is 15 residues long. Germline values: CDR1 SGHRS, CDR2 YFSETQ. CDR3 residues: CASSLGGTSYNEQFF. CDR3 DNA: TGCGCCAGCAGCTTGGGCGGGACTTCTTACAATGAGCAGTTCTTC.

This clonotype was found a few times. J is TRBJ2-1 and V is TRBV28; D ambiguous. There are 14 residues in the CDR3. CDR1 is MDHEN and CDR2 is SYDVKM in the germline V gene. Between the trimmed V and J ends, which lost 10 bases and 1 base, there was a span of 14 bases. In DNA, the CDR3 is TGTGCCACCGCCCAGCAAGGGTCCTACAATGAGCAGTTCTTC. Its translation: CATAQQGSYNEQFF.

V gene TRBV12-3 or TRBV12-4 combines with J gene TRBJ2-3, with 8 bases fitting TRBD1. This CDR3 region has 14 residues. V lost 6 bases, J lost 4 bases, and 6 bases stayed unmatched. The CDR3 region is CASSPDRGSDTQYF. DNA of the CDR3: TGTGCCAGCAGCCCCGACAGGGGCTCAGATACGCAGTATTTT.

V usage is TRBV20-1 and J usage is TRBJ2-5; 8 bases match TRBD2. The junction had 7 bases not matched to a gene; V was cut back by 0 bases and J by 4 bases. The germline gives CDR1 DFQATT, CDR2 SNEGSKA (reference sequence). The CDR3 extends over 15 amino acids. The CDR3 spells CSARDGREVGETQYF. As DNA, the CDR3 is TGCAGTGCTAGAGATGGGCGGGAGGTAGGAGAGACCCAGTACTTC.